This T cell receptor (beta chain) was sequenced during a study of shared clonotypes between healthy human individuals. Study-wide results and limits: Rarefaction analysis demonstrated incomplete sorted-subset sequencing notwithstanding large depth.

As to this clone: What it binds is not known.

Only in-frame clones appear in the TCRdb table, and some are missing; sequencing was by immunoSEQ multiplex PCR. This sample carries a few million clones, approximately 92% of them seen once, and the ten largest clones take 0.14%. The CDR3 is 13 residues long. V lost 2 bases, J lost 15 bases, and 17 bases lay in between. Germline CDR1 SGHTA, CDR2 FQGNSA. This receptor was identified in a man younger than 30 in good health. The sequencing sample was made of naive CD4+ T cells sorted from blood. Subset given: CD45RA+ positively selected. J is TRBJ1-3 and V is TRBV7-2, with D possibly matching TRBD1 (5 bases). The CDR3 loop reads CASSLRPGGVPYF. The DNA of the CDR3 is TGTGCCAGCAGCTTACGGCCGGGGGGTGTACCATATTTT.